The next 9 T cell receptor beta chains were all read from a single sample in a study of blood T cells in healthy people across ages. With a J-beta primer mix and a sample-barcoded 5' primer, a second PCR ran roughly 6 to 11 cycles. A single record per CDR3 protein comes from TCRdb applying MiXCR to the 5' RACE reads. The sample consists of around 1,900,000 distinct CDR3 sequences, roughly two fifths of them appearing once. Sequencing input: blood. These receptors were taken from a human donor in good health.

This clonotype showed up just once. The chain recombines TRBV5-4 with TRBJ2-7; maybe TRBD2 (6 bases). Trimming took off 4 bases at V and 0 bases at J, with 14 bases between the two ends. Germline V gene sequence: CDR1 SGHNT, CDR2 YYREEE (reference sequence). The CDR3 is 15 amino acids. The CDR3 protein is CASSPGGRISYEQYF. In nucleotides, the CDR3 is TGTGCCAGCAGCCCTGGAGGGCGGATCTCCTACGAGCAGTACTTC. The entire variable domain, with the rest obtained from reference TRBV5-4 and TRBJ2-7, is as follows: ETGVTQSPTHLIKTRGQQVTLRCSSQSGHNTVSWYQQALGQGPQFIFQYYREEENGRGNFPPRFSGLQFPNYSSELNVNALELDDSALYLCASSPGGRISYEQYFGPGTRLTVT.

The rearrangement uses TRBV7-2 and TRBJ2-7, with 9 positions matching TRBD1. After removal of 7 bases from V and 2 bases from J, the junction contained 9 bases not matched to a gene. Germline V CDR1 and CDR2: SGHTA, FQGNSA. This CDR3 comprises 15 residues. Written as DNA, the CDR3 is TGTGCCAGCATCAATCCGGGACAGGGTCCCTACGAGCAGTACTTC. Encoded protein: CASINPGQGPYEQYF.

The chain has TRBV12-3 or TRBV12-4 and TRBJ1-5; TRBD1 aligns across 7 bases. The J segment lost 9 bases and the V segment lost 5 bases, leaving 10 bases of the junction unmatched. The CDR3 totals 14 residues. CDR3 protein: CASSPRDRIRPQHF. For the CDR3, the DNA is TGTGCCAGCAGTCCCCGGGACAGAATTAGGCCCCAGCATTTT.

The chain couples TRBV7-9 to TRBJ1-2; 7 bases fit TRBD1. The CDR3 covers 14 residues. The V segment lost 0 bases and the J segment 8 bases; nucleotides outside the gene matches: 6. The germline V gene encodes CDR1 SEHNR and CDR2 FQNEAQ (reference sequence). The chain's CDR3 is CASSLANRGGGYTF. DNA for the CDR3: TGTGCCAGCAGCTTAGCAAACAGGGGCGGAGGCTACACCTTC. The variable domain in full, completed from reference TRBV7-9 and TRBJ1-2, reads DTGVSQNPRHKITKRGQNVTFRCDPISEHNRLYWYRQTLGQGPEFLTYFQNEAQLEKSRLLSDRFSAERPKGSFSTLEIQRTEQGDSAMYLCASSLANRGGGYTFGSGTRLTVV.

In this sample, this clonotype turned up a few times. The chain is built from TRBV4-1 and TRBJ1-2, with D unclear. Deletions cut 3 bases from V and 8 bases from J, with 16 bases between. Germline CDR1 and CDR2: MGHRA and YSYEKL. This CDR3 contains 14 residues. As DNA, the CDR3 is TGCGCCAGCAGCCAGCCCGGGTTTCGCTACGGCTACACCTTC. Protein product: CASSQPGFRYGYTF.

CDR3 sequence: CASGGARNEQYF. The CDR3 DNA sequence: TGTGCCTCAGGGGGGGCGCGCAACGAGCAGTACTTC. The V call is TRBV10-3, the J call TRBJ2-7, with D perhaps being TRBD1 or TRBD2 (7 bases each). This CDR3 is built from 12 residues. Germline loops: CDR1 ENHRY, CDR2 SYGVKD. Between the trimmed V and J ends, which lost 11 bases and 5 bases, there was a span of 16 bases.

The CDR3 DNA follows: TGTGCCAGCAGGATAGCCGGACAGGTTCAAGGCTACACCTTC. This gives the protein CASRIAGQVQGYTF. The V call is TRBV28, the J call TRBJ1-2; TRBD1 matches 7 bases. Germline V lookup: CDR1 MDHEN, CDR2 SYDVKM. With 6 bases clipped from V and 8 bases from J, the junction kept 12 bases outside the gene matches. This CDR3 is 14 amino acids long.

V usage is TRBV4-3 and J usage is TRBJ2-1; unclear D gene. With 4 bases removed from V and 5 bases from J, the gap between germline ends came to 15 bases. CDR3 size: 15 residues. CDR1 and CDR2 (germline): LGHNA, YSLEER. In DNA form, the CDR3 reads TGCGCCAGCAGCCTTCACGTTTACTTCGACAATGAGCAGTTCTTC. Protein product: CASSLHVYFDNEQFF.

The rearrangement joins TRBV29-1 to TRBJ2-3, with D tentatively TRBD1 (5 bases). Germline V gene data show CDR1 as SQVTM and CDR2 as ANQGSEA. CDR3 length equals 14 residues. V was clipped by 3 bases and J by 4 bases, with 14 bases between them. In DNA, the CDR3 is TGCAGCGTTGACCGGCAGGGTGTCCCAGATACGCAGTATTTT. This translates into CSVDRQGVPDTQYF.